A single sample is the source of the 8 T cell receptor beta chains below, sequenced in a study of blood T cells in healthy people across ages. Through a sample-barcoded 5' primer and a J-beta primer mix, a second PCR was run for roughly 7 to 12 cycles. From the 5' RACE reads, TCRdb called clonotypes with MiXCR, one entry per CDR3 protein. The sample lists 1 million or so distinct CDR3 sequences, under 55% seen once, with approximately 20% in the top ten. The sample consisted of blood. The receptors were gathered from a woman aged 55 to 70 in good health.

This clonotype was recorded once. The rearrangement joins TRBV10-3 to TRBJ2-4, with D possibly matching TRBD2 (6 bases). The better agreement between TRBJ2-7 and the DNA end casts doubt on the J call. This CDR3 is 13 amino acids long. Germline loops: CDR1 ENHRY, CDR2 SYGVKD. As DNA, the CDR3 is TGTGCCATCGGACCAGCTGACGGGGGCGAGCAGTACTTC. Translating it yields CAIGPADGGEQYF.

A few counts support this clonotype. V gene TRBV28 combines with J gene TRBJ2-7, with TRBD2 identical over 9 bases. The J call is uncertain, as TRBJ2-5 better fits the DNA end. The CDR3 has 15 amino acids. Looked up from germline, CDR1 is MDHEN and CDR2 is SYDVKM. The CDR3 loop is CASSTIAGAGETQYF. CDR3 nucleotide sequence: TGTGCCAGCAGTACAATAGCGGGGGCGGGGGAGACCCAGTACTTC.

V is TRBV5-1 and J is TRBJ2-7; D remains unclear. V was clipped by 0 bases and J by 5 bases, with 15 bases between them. The CDR3 has 15 residues. The germline V gene encodes CDR1 SGHRS and CDR2 YFSETQ. In DNA, the CDR3 is TGCGCCAGCAGCTTGGGTCGTGTCCGTACCGACGAGCAGTACTTC. Its translation is CASSLGRVRTDEQYF.

There are a few counts of this clonotype. The V call is TRBV5-1, the J call TRBJ2-5; 9 positions agree with TRBD1. J was trimmed by 3 bases and V by 3 bases; bases with no gene match: 9. The germline gives CDR1 SGHRS, CDR2 YFSETQ. The CDR3 runs 16 residues. CDR3 nucleotide sequence: TGCGCCAGCAGCTCCCCGACAGGGGGTGTGAAAGAGACCCAGTACTTC. This codes for CASSSPTGGVKETQYF. Drawing the rest from reference TRBV5-1 and TRBJ2-5, the complete variable domain is KAGVTQTPRYLIKTRGQQVTLSCSPISGHRSVSWYQQTPGQGLQFLFEYFSETQRNKGNFPGRFSGRQFSNSRSEMNVSTLELGDSALYLCASSSPTGGVKETQYFGPGTRLLVL.

This clonotype was picked up one time. This chain joins TRBV6-6 and TRBJ2-7, with 14 bases matching TRBD2. V lost 4 bases to trimming and J lost 7 bases; unmatched junction nucleotides: 9. The CDR3 consists of 16 residues. The germline CDR1 and CDR2 sequences are MNHNY and SVGAGI (reference sequence). This chain's CDR3 is CASSSFGTSGSGEQYF. DNA of the CDR3: TGTGCCAGCAGTTCTTTCGGGACTAGCGGGAGCGGTGAGCAGTACTTC.

This clonotype has more than one count but fewer than ten. V and J are TRBV5-1 and TRBJ2-5, with D maybe TRBD2 (6 bases). The length of the CDR3 is 16 residues. Germline V gives CDR1 SGHRS, CDR2 YFSETQ. The germline V and J ends were trimmed by 0 bases and 2 bases, with 14 bases remaining between them. The CDR3 DNA is TGCGCCAGCAGCTTGGCCGGGCAGGGAGGACAAGAGACCCAGTACTTC. This codes for CASSLAGQGGQETQYF. Based on the CDR3 plus reference TRBV5-1 and TRBJ2-5, the full variable domain is KAGVTQTPRYLIKTRGQQVTLSCSPISGHRSVSWYQQTPGQGLQFLFEYFSETQRNKGNFPGRFSGRQFSNSRSEMNVSTLELGDSALYLCASSLAGQGGQETQYFGPGTRLLVL.

The chain is built from TRBV10-1 and TRBJ2-3; no reliable D call. CDR3 size: 13 residues. Trimming removed 0 bases from V and 4 bases from J, with 5 bases in between. Germline CDR1 and CDR2: WNHNN and SYGVQD (reference sequence). Written as DNA, the CDR3 is TGCGCCAGCAGTGAGTCCGGCCCAGATACGCAGTATTTT. Translating it yields CASSESGPDTQYF.

This clonotype appeared a few times. The gene calls are TRBV15 and TRBJ1-4, with 9 nucleotides matching TRBD1. The CDR3 is 14 residues long. V lost 1 base and J lost 8; bases outside the gene matches: 2. Germline values: CDR1 LNHNV, CDR2 YYDKDF (reference sequence). DNA of the CDR3: TGTGCCACCAGCAGAGTACAGGGGGCGGAAAAACTGTTTTTT. Translation: CATSRVQGAEKLFF.